Listed below are T cell receptor beta chains from one sample, sequenced in a study of T-cell memory formation after mild COVID-19. TCRdb reprocessed the 5' RACE reads with MiXCR, giving one entry per CDR3 protein. The table records about 290,000 distinct CDR3 sequences, 18% of them present only once. The sequenced material came from PBMCs or a T cell subset sorted from them (not recorded which). All receptors come from a man between 18 and 35 years old who had mild COVID-19 (a few samples of this study predate the infection). Cell type and time point are not known. Each CDR3 is given with its conserved first and last residue. Fields, in order: J gene, clone size, V gene, D gene, CDR3 DNA, CDR3 protein. A D gene is named only where the DNA matches it firmly. A clone size is listed for some rows: how often the clone was seen (once, few, many), or a class if it is expanded.

TRBJ1-6 . TRBV11-2 . TGTGCCAGCAGCCGCCAGCTTCGTTCACCCCTCCACTTT CASSRQLRSPLHF
TRBJ2-7 few TRBV6-6 . TGTGCCAGCAGTTACTCGAGGTACGAGCAGTACTTC CASSYSRYEQYF
TRBJ2-7 . TRBV6-6 . TGTGCCAGCAGTTACTCGGTCGCTTCCGCAGCCTACGAGCAGTACTTC CASSYSVASAAYEQYF
TRBJ1-3 . TRBV3-1 . TGTGCCAGCGGGGGATATTCTGGAAACACCATATATTTT CASGGYSGNTIYF
TRBJ2-2 . TRBV30 . TGTGCCTGGAGTGTAGGTTGGCAGAACACCGGGGAGCTGTTTTTT CAWSVGWQNTGELFF
TRBJ2-3 . TRBV10-3 TRBD2 TGTGCCATTTCAGCGGGGGGGCCGGGCACAGATACGCAGTATTTT CAISAGGPGTDTQYF
TRBJ2-2 . TRBV6-5 TRBD2 TGTGCCAGCTCCCCCTCATGGGGACTAGCGGGGCTTACCGGGGAGCTGTTTTTT CASSPSWGLAGLTGELFF
TRBJ1-2 few TRBV7-2 . TGTGCCAGCAGCCCCGGGGGACGGAACTATGGCTACACCTTC CASSPGGRNYGYTF
TRBJ1-4 few TRBV4-2 TRBD1 TGTGCCAGCAGCCACACGGTGGCCGGGACAGACTATGAAAAACTGTTTTTT CASSHTVAGTDYEKLFF
TRBJ1-6 once TRBV6-1 . TGTGCCAGCCGCTTCGGGAGTCGCTCCTATAATTCACCCCTCCACTTT CASRFGSRSYNSPLHF
TRBJ2-5 . TRBV5-4 . TGTGCCAGCAGAACCGGGACCGAAGAGACCCAGTACTTC CASRTGTEETQYF
TRBJ2-1 once TRBV23-1 . TGCGCCAGCAGCCGGGGGCGGGATAGGGAGGATGAGCAGTTCTTC CASSRGRDREDEQFF
TRBJ2-5 . TRBV4-3 TRBD1 TGCGCCAGCAGCCCGGGACAGGTGGGAAGAGAGACCCAGTACTTC CASSPGQVGRETQYF
TRBJ2-5 few TRBV5-1 . TGCGCCAGCAGACCGGAGGGCCCGGAGACCCAGTACTTC CASRPEGPETQYF
TRBJ2-3 few TRBV5-1 . TGCGCCAGCCACGCGGGGAGCACAGATACGCAGTATTTT CASHAGSTDTQYF
TRBJ2-3 . TRBV7-2 TRBD2 TGTGCCAGCAGCGTATTCGGGGGGGCGGTAGATACGCAGTATTTT CASSVFGGAVDTQYF
TRBJ2-7 . TRBV6-5 . TGTGCCAGCAGTTACTCGGTTGGTCTGGAGGTTTCCTACGAGCAGTACTTC CASSYSVGLEVSYEQYF
TRBJ1-2 few TRBV5-1 . TGCGCCAGCAGCTTAAACTCAAACTATGGCTACACCTTC CASSLNSNYGYTF
TRBJ2-7 few TRBV4-1 . TGCGCCAGCAGCCCCCTGGCAGGGGCGGGCGAGCAGTACTTC CASSPLAGAGEQYF
TRBJ1-1 once TRBV6-1 TRBD1 TGTGCCAGCAGCCACCTGCCGGGACAGGGGAACACTGAAGCTTTCTTT CASSHLPGQGNTEAFF
TRBJ2-7 many TRBV12-3/TRBV12-4 . TGTGCCAGCAGTTTAGGCCAGAGACAGTACTTC CASSLGQRQYF
TRBJ1-5 . TRBV7-2 . TGTGCCAGCAGCCCCCACGGGCAGAACAATCAGCCCCAGCATTTT CASSPHGQNNQPQHF
TRBJ1-1 few TRBV28 . TGTGCCAGCACCTTACGGGAGGTGGCTTTCTTT CASTLREVAFF
TRBJ1-6 . TRBV27 . TGTGCCAGCGGGGGACGGAATAATTCACCCCTCCACTTT CASGGRNNSPLHF